The rows below give T cell receptor beta chains drawn from one sample of a study of cytomegalovirus exposure and HLA in healthy donors. Sequencing was performed with immunoSEQ multiplex PCR; in TCRdb, only in-frame clones are kept and a portion is missing. The sample contains tens of thousands of clones, 70% to 80% of which appear only once. Input material: PBMCs. These receptor sequences come from a man in his fifties in good health and CMV-seronegative. Each CDR3 is given with its conserved first and last residue. Fields, in order: D gene, clone size, V gene, J gene, CDR3 protein, CDR3 DNA. The D gene is left open where the match is weak. The size of a clone is reported for some rows only, either as once, few or many, or as a class for expanded clones.

TRBD1	-	TRBV27	TRBJ2-7	CASSLSRDRDRGVPYEQYF	TGTGCCAGCAGTTTATCTCGGGACAGGGATAGAGGGGTCCCTTACGAGCAGTACTTC
-	-	TRBV5-1	TRBJ2-1	CASSLVAPKGDEQFF	TGCGCCAGCAGCTTGGTAGCTCCCAAAGGGGATGAGCAGTTCTTC
-	-	TRBV27	TRBJ1-1	CASSHWGTQNTEAFF	TGTGCCAGCAGCCATTGGGGGACACAGAACACTGAAGCTTTCTTT
TRBD2	-	TRBV9	TRBJ2-2	CASSLSSGRAGGELFF	TGTGCCAGCAGCCTGAGTAGCGGGAGGGCCGGCGGGGAGCTGTTTTTT
TRBD1	-	TRBV28	TRBJ1-2	CASSSRDSGGYTF	TGTGCCAGCAGTTCACGGGACAGCGGTGGCTACACCTTC
-	-	TRBV6-1	TRBJ1-6	CASSPAREERSPLHF	TGTGCCAGCAGTCCAGCGAGGGAGGAGCGTTCACCCCTCCACTTT
TRBD1	-	TRBV7-7	TRBJ2-7	CASSLGQGAYEQYF	TGTGCTAGCAGCTTGGGACAGGGGGCCTACGAGCAGTACTTC
-	few	TRBV5-5	TRBJ2-7	CASRMDRSYEQYF	TGTGCCAGCAGGATGGACAGATCCTACGAGCAGTACTTC
-	-	TRBV7-2	TRBJ1-4	CASSHPGVREKLFF	TGTGCCAGCAGCCACCCGGGGGTTCGGGAAAAACTGTTTTTT
-	-	TRBV7-9	TRBJ2-1	CASSPNLYSYNEQFF	TGTGCCAGCAGCCCAAACTTATACTCCTACAATGAGCAGTTCTTC
-	-	TRBV5-1	TRBJ2-7	CASSIDSYEQYF	TGCGCCAGCAGCATAGACTCCTACGAGCAGTACTTC
TRBD2	once	TRBV7-8	TRBJ2-7	CASSLAGRAYEQYF	TGTGCCAGCAGCTTAGCCGGGAGGGCCTACGAGCAGTACTTC
TRBD1	few	TRBV7-9	TRBJ1-5	CASRLASNKTGANQPQHF	TGTGCCAGCAGATTAGCGAGTAATAAGACAGGGGCCAATCAGCCCCAGCATTTT
-	-	TRBV11-3	TRBJ2-2	CASSPGAVTNTGELFF	TGTGCCAGCAGCCCAGGGGCGGTTACGAACACCGGGGAGCTGTTTTTT
TRBD1	-	TRBV27	TRBJ2-7	CASSFGQAGEQYF	TGTGCCAGCAGTTTTGGACAGGCGGGCGAGCAGTACTTC
-	few	TRBV5-1	TRBJ1-3	CASSLAPGSGNTIYF	TGCGCCAGCAGCTTGGCGCCGGGCTCTGGAAACACCATATATTTT
-	-	TRBV7-4	TRBJ1-5	CASSNRLNQPQHF	TGTGCCAGCAGCAACAGGCTGAATCAGCCCCAGCATTTT
TRBD1	-	TRBV4-1	TRBJ1-4	CASSQERTGKLFF	TGCGCCAGCAGCCAGGAACGGACAGGAAAACTGTTTTTT
TRBD1	-	TRBV5-8	TRBJ2-2	CASSFGTGTGELFF	TGTGCCAGCAGCTTTGGGACAGGCACCGGGGAGCTGTTTTTT
TRBD1	-	TRBV18	TRBJ2-1	CASSPDRTSYNEQFF	TGTGCCAGCTCACCGGACAGGACCAGCTACAATGAGCAGTTCTTC
-	-	TRBV18	TRBJ1-1	CASSLSGQMNTEAFF	TGTGCCAGCTCACTCTCGGGTCAGATGAACACTGAAGCTTTCTTT
TRBD1	-	TRBV25-1	TRBJ1-1	CASSESWTGGPNTEAFF	TGTGCCAGCAGTGAGTCTTGGACAGGGGGCCCGAACACTGAAGCTTTCTTT
-	few	TRBV21-1	TRBJ2-1	CASEQGEKGYEQFF	TGTGCCAGCGAACAGGGGGAGAAAGGCTATGAGCAGTTCTTC
-	-	TRBV7-6	TRBJ1-3	CASSLRQRNTIYF	TGTGCCAGCAGCTTAAGACAGCGAAACACCATATATTTT
TRBD1	-	TRBV19	TRBJ2-7	CASGRTGAYEQYF	TGTGCCAGTGGACGGACAGGGGCCTACGAGCAGTACTTC
-	-	TRBV9	TRBJ2-7	CASSAQTKGLGHEQYF	TGTGCCAGCAGCGCCCAAACCAAAGGCCTAGGCCACGAGCAGTACTTC